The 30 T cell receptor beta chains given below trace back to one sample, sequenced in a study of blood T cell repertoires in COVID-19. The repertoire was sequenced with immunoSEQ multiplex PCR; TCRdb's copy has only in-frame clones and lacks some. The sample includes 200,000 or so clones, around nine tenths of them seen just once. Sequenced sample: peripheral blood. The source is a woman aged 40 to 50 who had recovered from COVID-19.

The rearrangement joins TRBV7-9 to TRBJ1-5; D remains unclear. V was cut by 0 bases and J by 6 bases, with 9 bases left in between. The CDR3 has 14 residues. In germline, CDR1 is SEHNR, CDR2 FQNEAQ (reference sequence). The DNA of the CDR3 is TGTGCCAGCAGCTTAGCTCACCTAGGTCAGCCCCAGCATTTT. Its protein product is CASSLAHLGQPQHF.

The CDR3 nucleotides read TGTGCCAGCAGCTCGGACAGGGATCAGCCCCAGCATTTT. Encoded protein: CASSSDRDQPQHF. V is TRBV5-6 and J is TRBJ1-5; TRBD1 matches 8 bases. Germline V gives CDR1 SGHDT, CDR2 YYEEEE. Trimming removed 3 bases from V and 5 bases from J; junction bases left unmatched: 1. CDR3 length equals 13 residues.

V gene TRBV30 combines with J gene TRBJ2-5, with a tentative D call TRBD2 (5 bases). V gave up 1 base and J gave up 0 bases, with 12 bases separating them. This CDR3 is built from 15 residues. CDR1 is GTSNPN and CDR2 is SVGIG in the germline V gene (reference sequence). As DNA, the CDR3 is TGTGCCTGGAGTGAAAAGCCGGGGTACCAAGAGACCCAGTACTTC. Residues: CAWSEKPGYQETQYF.

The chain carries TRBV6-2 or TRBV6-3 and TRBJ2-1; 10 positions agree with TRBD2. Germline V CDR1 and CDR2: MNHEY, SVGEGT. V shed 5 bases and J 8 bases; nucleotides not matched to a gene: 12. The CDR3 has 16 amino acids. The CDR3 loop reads CASSVPLAGSTDEQFF. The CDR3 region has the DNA TGTGCCAGCAGTGTCCCACTAGCGGGGTCCACTGATGAGCAGTTCTTC.

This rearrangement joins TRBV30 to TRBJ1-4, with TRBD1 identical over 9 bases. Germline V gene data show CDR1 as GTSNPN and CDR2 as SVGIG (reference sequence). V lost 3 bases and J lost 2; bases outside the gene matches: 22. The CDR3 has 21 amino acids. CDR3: CAWSPPGGQGTLLGTNEKLFF. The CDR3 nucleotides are TGTGCCTGGAGCCCACCAGGCGGACAGGGGACCTTGTTGGGGACTAATGAAAAACTGTTTTTT.

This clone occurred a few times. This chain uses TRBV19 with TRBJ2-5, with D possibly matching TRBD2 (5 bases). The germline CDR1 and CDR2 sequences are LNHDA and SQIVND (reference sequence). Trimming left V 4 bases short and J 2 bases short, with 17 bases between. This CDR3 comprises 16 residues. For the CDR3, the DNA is TGTGCCAGTAGTAGCAGTTTCGGAGGACCACAAGAGACCCAGTACTTC. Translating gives CASSSSFGGPQETQYF.

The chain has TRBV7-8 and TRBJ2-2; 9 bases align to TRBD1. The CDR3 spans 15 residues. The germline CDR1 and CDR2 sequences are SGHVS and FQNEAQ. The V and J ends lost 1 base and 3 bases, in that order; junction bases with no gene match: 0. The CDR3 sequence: CASSLGTGDTGELFF. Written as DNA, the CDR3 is TGTGCCAGCAGCTTAGGGACAGGGGACACCGGGGAGCTGTTTTTT.

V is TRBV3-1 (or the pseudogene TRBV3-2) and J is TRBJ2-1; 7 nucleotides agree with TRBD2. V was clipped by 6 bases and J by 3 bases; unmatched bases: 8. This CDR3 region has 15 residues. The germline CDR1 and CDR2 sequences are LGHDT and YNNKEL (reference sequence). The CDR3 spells CASRPGTTDYNEQFF. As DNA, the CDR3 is TGTGCCAGCAGACCCGGGACTACCGACTACAATGAGCAGTTCTTC.

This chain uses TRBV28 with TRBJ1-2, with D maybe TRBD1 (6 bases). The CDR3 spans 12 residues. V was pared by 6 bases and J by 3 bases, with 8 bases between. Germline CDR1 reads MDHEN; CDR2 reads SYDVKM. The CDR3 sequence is CASSWTDYGYTF. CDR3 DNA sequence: TGTGCCAGCAGCTGGACAGACTATGGCTACACCTTC.

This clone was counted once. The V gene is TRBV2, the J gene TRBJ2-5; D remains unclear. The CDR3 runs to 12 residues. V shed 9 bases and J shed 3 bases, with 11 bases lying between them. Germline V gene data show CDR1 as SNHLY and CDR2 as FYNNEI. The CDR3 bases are TGTGCCAGTTTGTATACGGAAGAGACCCAGTACTTC. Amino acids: CASLYTEETQYF.

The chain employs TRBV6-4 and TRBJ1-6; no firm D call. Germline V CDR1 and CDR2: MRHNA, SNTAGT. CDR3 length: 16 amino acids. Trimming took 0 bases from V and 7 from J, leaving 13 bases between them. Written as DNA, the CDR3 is TGTGCCAGCAGTGACTCCACGCGGGGTAAAAATTCACCCCTCCACTTT. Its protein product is CASSDSTRGKNSPLHF.

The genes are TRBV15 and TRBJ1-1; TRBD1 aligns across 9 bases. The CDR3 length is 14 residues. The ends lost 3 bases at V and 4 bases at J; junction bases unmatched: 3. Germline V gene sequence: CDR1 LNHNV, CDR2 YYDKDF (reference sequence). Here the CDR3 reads CATSSGQGLTEAFF. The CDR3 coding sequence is TGTGCCACCAGCAGCGGACAGGGGCTCACTGAAGCTTTCTTT.

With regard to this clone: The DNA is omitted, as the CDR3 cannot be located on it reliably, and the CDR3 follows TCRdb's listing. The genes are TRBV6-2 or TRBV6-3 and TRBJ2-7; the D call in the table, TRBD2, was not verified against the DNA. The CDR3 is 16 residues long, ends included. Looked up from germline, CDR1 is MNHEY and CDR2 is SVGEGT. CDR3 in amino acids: CASSTSAGDGTYEQYF.

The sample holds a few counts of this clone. The DNA of the CDR3 is TGTGCCAGCAGCTCCCGGACAGACATGAACACTGAAGCTTTCTTT. This gives the protein CASSSRTDMNTEAFF. This sequence joins TRBV7-2 and TRBJ1-1; the D gene is possibly TRBD1 (6 bases). Trimming cost V 4 bases and J 0 bases, with 12 bases left between them. There are 15 residues in the CDR3. The germline CDR1 and CDR2 sequences are SGHTA and FQGNSA.

The CDR3 bases are TGCAGTGCTAGTGGACTAGCGGGAGTGATAAAGACCCAGTACTTC. As protein: CSASGLAGVIKTQYF. J is TRBJ2-5 and V is TRBV20-1, with TRBD2 matching over 13 bases. This CDR3 contains 15 residues. The V gene end was trimmed by 3 bases and the J gene end by 6 bases; junction bases not matched to a gene: 7. CDR1 is DFQATT and CDR2 is SNEGSKA in the germline V gene (reference sequence).

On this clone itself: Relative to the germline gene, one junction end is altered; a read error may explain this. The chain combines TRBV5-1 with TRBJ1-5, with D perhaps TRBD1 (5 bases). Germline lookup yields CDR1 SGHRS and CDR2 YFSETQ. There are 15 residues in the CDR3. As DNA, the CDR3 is TGCGCCAGCAGCTTGGGACAGACTAGCGATCAGCCCCAGCATTTT. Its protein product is CASSLGQTSDQPQHF.

The CDR3, as DNA: TGTGCCAGCAGCCGGCGGGGGTACAATGAGCAGTTCTTC. This encodes CASSRRGYNEQFF. The gene calls are TRBV14 and TRBJ2-1; TRBD2 agrees at 7 bases. Germline trimming cut 4 bases from V and 4 bases from J; bases unmatched to any gene: 1. In germline, CDR1 is SGHDN, CDR2 FVKESK. This CDR3 region has 13 residues.

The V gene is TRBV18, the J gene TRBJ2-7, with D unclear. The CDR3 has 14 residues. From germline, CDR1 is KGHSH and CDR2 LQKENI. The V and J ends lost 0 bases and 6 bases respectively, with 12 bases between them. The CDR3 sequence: CASSPPGSPFEQYF. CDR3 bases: TGTGCCAGCTCACCACCGGGCAGCCCCTTCGAGCAGTACTTC.

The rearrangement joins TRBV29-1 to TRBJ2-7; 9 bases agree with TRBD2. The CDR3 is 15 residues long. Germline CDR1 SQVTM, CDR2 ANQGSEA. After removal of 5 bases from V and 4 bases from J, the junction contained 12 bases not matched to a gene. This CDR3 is CSVSPGGGRGYEQYF. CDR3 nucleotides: TGCAGCGTTTCGCCTGGGGGCGGGAGGGGTTACGAGCAGTACTTC.

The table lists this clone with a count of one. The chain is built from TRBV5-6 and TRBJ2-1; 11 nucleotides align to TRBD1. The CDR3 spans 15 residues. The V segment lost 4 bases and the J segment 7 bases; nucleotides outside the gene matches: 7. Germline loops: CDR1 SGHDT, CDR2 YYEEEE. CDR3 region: CASSTGQGVWNEQFF. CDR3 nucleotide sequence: TGTGCCAGCAGCACGGGACAGGGGGTGTGGAATGAGCAGTTCTTC.

The CDR3 bases are TGTGCCAGCAGCCGGGAATGGGCGGGAAACGCAAATGAGCAGTTCTTC. Its protein is CASSREWAGNANEQFF. The chain carries TRBV3-1 (or the pseudogene TRBV3-2) and TRBJ2-1; possible D gene TRBD2, 6 bases. The CDR3 runs 16 residues. V shed 4 bases and J shed 7 bases, with 20 bases lying between them. The germline V gene has CDR1 LGHDT and CDR2 YNNKEL (reference sequence).

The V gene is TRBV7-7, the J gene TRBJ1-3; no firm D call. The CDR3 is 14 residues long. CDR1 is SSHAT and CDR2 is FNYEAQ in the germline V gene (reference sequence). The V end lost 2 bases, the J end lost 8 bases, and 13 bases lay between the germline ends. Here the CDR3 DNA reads TGTGCCAGCAGCTTAAGGCCCTTTCGGGACACCATATATTTT. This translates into CASSLRPFRDTIYF.

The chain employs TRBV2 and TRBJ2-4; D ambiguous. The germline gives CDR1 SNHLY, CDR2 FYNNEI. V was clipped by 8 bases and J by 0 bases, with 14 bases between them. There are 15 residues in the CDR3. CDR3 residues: CASAYPGLAKNIQYF. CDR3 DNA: TGTGCCAGCGCATATCCGGGTTTAGCCAAAAACATTCAGTACTTC.

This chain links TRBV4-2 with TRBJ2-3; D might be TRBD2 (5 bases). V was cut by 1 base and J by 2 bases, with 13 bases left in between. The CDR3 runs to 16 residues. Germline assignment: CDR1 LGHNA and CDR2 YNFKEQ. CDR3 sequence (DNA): TGTGCCAGCAGCCAAGCGACTACGGGATCCACAGATACGCAGTATTTT. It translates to CASSQATTGSTDTQYF.

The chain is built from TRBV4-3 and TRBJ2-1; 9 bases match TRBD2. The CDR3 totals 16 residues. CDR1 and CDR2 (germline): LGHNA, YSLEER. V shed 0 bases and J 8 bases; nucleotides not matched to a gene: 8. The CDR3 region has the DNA TGCGCCAGCAGCCAAGACGGCCTGACTAGCGGAGATGAGCAGTTCTTC. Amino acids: CASSQDGLTSGDEQFF.

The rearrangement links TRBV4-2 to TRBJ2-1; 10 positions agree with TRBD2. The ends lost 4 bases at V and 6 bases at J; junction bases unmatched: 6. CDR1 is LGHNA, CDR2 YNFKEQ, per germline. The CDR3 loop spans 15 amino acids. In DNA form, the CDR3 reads TGTGCCAGCAGCCGGCAGCGGGAGGGAATCAATGAGCAGTTCTTC. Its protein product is CASSRQREGINEQFF.

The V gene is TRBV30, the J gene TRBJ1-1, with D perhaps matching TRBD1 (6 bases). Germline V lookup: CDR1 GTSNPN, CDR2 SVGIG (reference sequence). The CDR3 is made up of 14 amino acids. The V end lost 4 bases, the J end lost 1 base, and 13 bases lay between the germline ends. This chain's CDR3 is CAWTRTDGNTEAFF. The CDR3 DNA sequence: TGTGCCTGGACCCGGACAGATGGGAACACTGAAGCTTTCTTT.

The CDR3 bases are TGTGCCAGCAGTGTCGAACAGGGGGCGGCTGGAAACACCATATATTTT. Its protein product is CASSVEQGAAGNTIYF. The chain joins TRBV28 to TRBJ1-3; TRBD1 matches 9 bases. Germline CDR1 reads MDHEN; CDR2 reads SYDVKM. After removal of 5 bases from V and 2 bases from J, the junction contained 7 bases not matched to a gene. The CDR3 runs 16 residues.

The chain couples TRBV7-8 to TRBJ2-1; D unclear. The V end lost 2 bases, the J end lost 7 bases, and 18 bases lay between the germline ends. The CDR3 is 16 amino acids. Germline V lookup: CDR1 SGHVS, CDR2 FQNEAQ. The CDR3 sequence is CASSLISVASVNEQFF. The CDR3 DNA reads TGTGCCAGCAGCTTAATAAGCGTAGCCTCCGTTAATGAGCAGTTCTTC.

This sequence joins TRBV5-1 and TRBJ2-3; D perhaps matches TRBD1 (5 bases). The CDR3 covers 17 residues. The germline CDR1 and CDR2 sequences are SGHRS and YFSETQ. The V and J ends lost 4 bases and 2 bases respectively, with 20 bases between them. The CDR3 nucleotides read TGCGCCAGCAGCACAGGACACCGCAATATTTACACAGATACGCAGTATTTT. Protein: CASSTGHRNIYTDTQYF.